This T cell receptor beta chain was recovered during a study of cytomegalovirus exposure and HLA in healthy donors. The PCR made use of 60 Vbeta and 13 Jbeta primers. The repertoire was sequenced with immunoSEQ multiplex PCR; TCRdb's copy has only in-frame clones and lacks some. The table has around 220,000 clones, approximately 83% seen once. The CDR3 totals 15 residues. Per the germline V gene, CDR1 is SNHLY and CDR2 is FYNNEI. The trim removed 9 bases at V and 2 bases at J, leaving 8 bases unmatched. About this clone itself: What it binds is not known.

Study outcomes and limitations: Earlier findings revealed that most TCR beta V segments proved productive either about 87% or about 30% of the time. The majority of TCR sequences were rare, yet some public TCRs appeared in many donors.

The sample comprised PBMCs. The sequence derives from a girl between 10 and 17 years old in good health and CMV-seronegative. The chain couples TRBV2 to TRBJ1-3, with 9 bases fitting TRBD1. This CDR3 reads CAREGTGSTGNTIYF. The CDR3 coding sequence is TGTGCCAGAGAGGGGACAGGGTCCACTGGAAACACCATATATTTT.